The T cell receptor beta chain described here comes from a study of beta chain features in type 1 diabetes (dated by TCRdb to about 2018). About the study as a whole: Patients and healthy donors did not differ in mean age, gender distribution, total cell number or subset yield. Across all samples, approximately 100 million sorted cells were examined, and cell number per subset correlated strongly with RNA yield. The study compared the TCRB repertoires of sorted circulating CD4+ T cell subsets in recently diagnosed type 1 diabetes patients with those in matched healthy donors. Whereas all 30 or so donors provided naive and central memory subsets, regulatory and stem cell-like memory subsets were isolated from just 8 patients and about 8 healthy donors. General study outcomes and caveats: At VDJ recombination sites, type 1 diabetes patients had fewer insertions and more deleted nucleotides, which implies abnormalities in thymic rearrangement. A moderate but significant shortening of TCRB CDR3 length was observed in type 1 diabetes patients in all four CD4+ subsets. Because the HLA sub-analyses included only small numbers of individuals, any influence of HLA type on TCRB rearrangement was left unresolved. Shorter templates might be favored by PCR, yet because patient and control samples were amplified and corrected together, any such skew would affect both groups equally. Because cDNA was sequenced instead of genomic DNA, activated cells with high expression could be over-represented, although the groups did not differ in activation or CD3 levels. Naive, central memory and regulatory TCRB repertoires appeared to be more alike among patients than among healthy donors.

Each donor gave one peripheral blood draw, averaging approximately 120 mL, which was collected into heparinised tubes. A BD FACSAria II was used to sort naive, central memory, regulatory and stem cell-like memory CD4+ T cells with a panel that included CD45RO, CCR7, CD25, CD127, CD95 and CD27. Every sorted population had a purity above 95%. Right away, PBMCs were isolated by Lymphoprep density gradient centrifugation and were stained directly, with no culture step. So that batch effects would be minimized, each experiment stained and sorted samples in pairs, pairing one healthy donor with one patient. The High Capacity cDNA Reverse Transcription Kit was used to reverse transcribe all of the isolated RNA, meaning that expressed TCRB transcripts were what got sequenced. Deep immunoSEQ sequencing was performed on naive, central memory and regulatory T cell samples, with an average of roughly 3.3 million total reads per sample. Sorted cells were lysed in RLT buffer, and RNA was extracted using DNase-treated RNeasy Micro or Mini kits according to cell number. Each cell subset was processed separately to prevent cross-contamination, with patient and healthy donor samples processed together. Using the immunoSEQ multiplex PCR, TCRB sequences were amplified from cDNA into 87-bp fragments spanning the CDR3 region. The amplicons were sequenced using the Illumina HiSeq platform. In the paper's pipeline: PCR bias was corrected computationally using synthetic template baselines, and reads within Hamming distance 2 were collapsed, with unmergeable singletons discarded. Reads were aligned to IMGT to assign V, D and J genes, CDR3 length, and insertions or deletions at six rearrangement sites. Clonotype counts were normalized to sorted cell number within each subset before computing true diversity and Gini coefficients with the tcR R package. The overlap coefficient, calculated on TCRB nucleotide sequences, was used to measure repertoire sharing. TCRdb provides this immuneACCESS table in a form limited to in-frame rearrangements. Some clones are lacking; in checked studies, under half of them reflect an unresolved V gene, and why the rest are absent is not known. That table furnishes V, J and clone size, whereas the DNA furnished D and trimming. This sample comprises about 140,000 clones, less than 10% of them detected only once. In total, the top ten clones hold less than 0.85% of the sample.

In the case of this clone: This clone's antigen is unknown. Base qualities were left out, and no much larger clone turns up one base away.

Counted from cysteine to phenylalanine, this CDR3 has 14 amino acids. Only CDR3 DNA is held: 42 bases, read in frame from base 1. The V and J ends are trimmed by 2 bases and 5 bases, leaving 11 bases between them. Sequences LNHNV (CDR1) and YYDKDF (CDR2) are obtained from the germline V gene (reference sequence). The clonotype originates from a middle-aged woman in good health. The chain is encoded by TRBV15 joined to TRBJ2-3; a weak D assignment points to TRBD2 (7 bases agree). Material for sequencing was central memory CD4+ T cells from blood. The CDR3 region has the sequence CATSRRGAGDTQYF. DNA sequence: TGTGCCACCAGCAGACGGGGGGCGGGAGATACGCAGTATTTT.